This T cell receptor (beta chain) was captured by sequencing in a study of identifying expanded T cells in peripheral blood. Study-wide results and caveats: Variance in clone template counts between approximately two-week samples significantly increased with total template count across all healthy donors. About 1.2 clones differed between technical replicates, versus about 17 and 20 over time.

Worth noting for this clone: Antigen specificity is unknown.

No infections or other immune events were documented during collection. The repertoire was sequenced with immunoSEQ multiplex PCR; TCRdb's copy has only in-frame clones and lacks some. The sample consists of under 150,000 clones, approximately 88% of them appearing once. The germline gives CDR1 SGHTA, CDR2 FQGTGA. Between the trimmed V and J ends, which lost 4 bases and 3 bases, there was a span of 9 bases. The CDR3 has 13 amino acids. The V gene is TRBV7-3, the J gene TRBJ1-1, with unresolved D. The source material was blood. This sequence originates from a person aged 18 to 75 in good health. CDR3 DNA: TGTGCCAGCAGCTCCTCTGCGTACACTGAAGCTTTCTTT. As protein: CASSSSAYTEAFF.